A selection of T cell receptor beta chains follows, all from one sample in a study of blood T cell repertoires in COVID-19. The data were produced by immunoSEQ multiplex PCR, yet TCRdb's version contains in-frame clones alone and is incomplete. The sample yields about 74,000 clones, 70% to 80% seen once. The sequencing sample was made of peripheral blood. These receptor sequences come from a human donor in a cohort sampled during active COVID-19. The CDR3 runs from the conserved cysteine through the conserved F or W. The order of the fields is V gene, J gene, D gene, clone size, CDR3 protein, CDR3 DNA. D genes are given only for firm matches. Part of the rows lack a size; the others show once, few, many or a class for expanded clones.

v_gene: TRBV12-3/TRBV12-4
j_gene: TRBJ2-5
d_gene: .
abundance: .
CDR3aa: CASSLESWETQYF
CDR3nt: TGTGCCAGCAGTTTAGAGAGCTGGGAGACCCAGTACTTC

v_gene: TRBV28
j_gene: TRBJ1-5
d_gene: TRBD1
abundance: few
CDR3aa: CASSLYRGAGQPQHF
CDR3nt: TGTGCCAGCAGCCTGTACAGGGGAGCGGGTCAGCCCCAGCATTTT

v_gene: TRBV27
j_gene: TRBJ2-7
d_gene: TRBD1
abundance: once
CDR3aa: CASSLRRDRGSYEQYF
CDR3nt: TGTGCCAGCAGTTTAAGGAGGGACAGGGGATCCTACGAGCAGTACTTC

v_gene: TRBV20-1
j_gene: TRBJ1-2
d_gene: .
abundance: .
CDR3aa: CSSRVGYGYTF
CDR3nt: TGCAGTAGCAGGGTCGGCTATGGCTACACCTTC

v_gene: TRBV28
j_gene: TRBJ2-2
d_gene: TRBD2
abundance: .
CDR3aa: CASSLGGSFAGELFF
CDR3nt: TGTGCCAGCAGTTTAGGCGGGAGCTTTGCCGGGGAGCTGTTTTTT

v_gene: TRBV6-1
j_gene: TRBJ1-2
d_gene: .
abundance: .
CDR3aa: CASSESQGPYNGYTF
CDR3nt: TGTGCCAGCAGTGAATCTCAGGGGCCTTATAATGGCTACACCTTC

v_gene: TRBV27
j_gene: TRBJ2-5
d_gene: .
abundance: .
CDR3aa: CASSSLGDQETQYF
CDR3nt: TGTGCCAGCAGTTCCCTCGGGGACCAAGAGACCCAGTACTTC

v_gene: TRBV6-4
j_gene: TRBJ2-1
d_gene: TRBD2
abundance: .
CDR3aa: CASPPGLPWNEQFF
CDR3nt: TGTGCCAGCCCGCCGGGACTACCGTGGAATGAGCAGTTCTTC

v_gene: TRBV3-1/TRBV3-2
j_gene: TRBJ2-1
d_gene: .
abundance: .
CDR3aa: CASSSSIDTSYNEQFF
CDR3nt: TGTGCCAGCAGCTCATCGATCGACACGTCCTACAATGAGCAGTTCTTC

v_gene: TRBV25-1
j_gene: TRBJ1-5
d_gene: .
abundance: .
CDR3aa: CASSGGLNQPQHF
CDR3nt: TGTGCCAGCAGTGGAGGGCTGAATCAGCCCCAGCATTTT

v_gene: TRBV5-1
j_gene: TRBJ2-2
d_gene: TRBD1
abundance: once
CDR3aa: CASSNRQGNTGELFF
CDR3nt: TGCGCCAGCAGCAACCGACAGGGCAACACCGGGGAGCTGTTTTTT

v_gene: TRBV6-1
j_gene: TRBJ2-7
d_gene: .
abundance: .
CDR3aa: CASSDAGALRDEQYF
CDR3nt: TGTGCCAGCAGTGATGCAGGGGCTCTCCGGGACGAGCAGTACTTC

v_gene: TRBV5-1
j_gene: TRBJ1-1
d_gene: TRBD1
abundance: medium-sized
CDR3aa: CASTGQGGNTEAFF
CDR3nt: TGCGCCAGCACAGGACAGGGCGGGAACACTGAAGCTTTCTTT

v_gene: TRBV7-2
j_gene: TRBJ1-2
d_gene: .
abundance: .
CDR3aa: CASREGNSNYGYTF
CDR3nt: TGTGCCAGCCGTGAGGGCAACTCAAACTATGGCTACACCTTC

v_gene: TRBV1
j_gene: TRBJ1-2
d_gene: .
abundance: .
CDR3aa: CTSSQDNPGTGPNYGYTF
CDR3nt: TGCACCAGCAGCCAAGATAACCCCGGGACAGGGCCCAACTATGGCTACACCTTC

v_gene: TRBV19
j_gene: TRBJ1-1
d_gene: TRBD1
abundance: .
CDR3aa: CASSTATGQWLTFF
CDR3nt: TGTGCCAGTAGTACCGCCACGGGACAGTGGCTGACTTTCTTT

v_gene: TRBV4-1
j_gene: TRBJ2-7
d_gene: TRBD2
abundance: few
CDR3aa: CASSQVTSGEQYF
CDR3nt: TGCGCCAGCAGCCAAGTGACTAGCGGCGAGCAGTACTTC

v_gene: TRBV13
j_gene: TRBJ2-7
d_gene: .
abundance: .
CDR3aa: CASSLVTSFPYEQYF
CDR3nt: TGTGCCAGCAGCTTAGTGACATCCTTCCCCTACGAGCAGTACTTC

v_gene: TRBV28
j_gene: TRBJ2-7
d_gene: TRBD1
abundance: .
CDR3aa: CASRPDRPEQYF
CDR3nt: TGTGCCAGCAGACCGGACAGGCCCGAGCAGTACTTC

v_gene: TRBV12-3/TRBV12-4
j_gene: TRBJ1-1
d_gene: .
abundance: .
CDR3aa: CASSTNGNTEAFF
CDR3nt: TGTGCCAGCAGCACTAACGGGAACACTGAAGCTTTCTTT

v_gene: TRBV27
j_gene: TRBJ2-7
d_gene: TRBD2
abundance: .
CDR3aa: CASSSPGLSFYEQYF
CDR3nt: TGTGCCAGCAGTTCGCCGGGACTATCCTTCTACGAGCAGTACTTC

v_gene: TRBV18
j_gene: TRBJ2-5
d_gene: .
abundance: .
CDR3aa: CASSVLSQETQYF
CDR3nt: TGTGCCAGCTCAGTCCTAAGCCAAGAGACCCAGTACTTC

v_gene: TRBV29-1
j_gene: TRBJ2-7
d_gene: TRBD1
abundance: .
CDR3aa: CSVARGRVGEDEQYF
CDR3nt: TGCAGCGTTGCCAGGGGGCGCGTAGGAGAGGACGAGCAGTACTTC

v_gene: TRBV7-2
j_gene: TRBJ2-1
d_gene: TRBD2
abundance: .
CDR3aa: CASSLVSSGSLSYNEQFF
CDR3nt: TGTGCCAGCAGCTTAGTGAGTAGCGGGAGCCTTTCCTACAATGAGCAGTTCTTC

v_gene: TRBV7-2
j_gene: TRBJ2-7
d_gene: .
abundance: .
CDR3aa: CASSLKAGQAYEQYF
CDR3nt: TGTGCCAGCAGCTTAAAAGCGGGACAGGCCTACGAGCAGTACTTC

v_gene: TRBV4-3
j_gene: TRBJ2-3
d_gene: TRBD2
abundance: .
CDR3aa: CASSQEAGALRADTQYF
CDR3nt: TGCGCCAGCAGCCAAGAGGCGGGAGCGCTCCGTGCAGATACGCAGTATTTT

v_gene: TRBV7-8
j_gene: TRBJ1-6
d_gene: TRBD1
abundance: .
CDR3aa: CASSLPGQGAGSPLHF
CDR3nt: TGTGCCAGCAGCCTGCCGGGACAGGGGGCCGGATCACCCCTCCACTTT

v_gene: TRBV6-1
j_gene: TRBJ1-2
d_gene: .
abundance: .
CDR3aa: CASSERQGTYGYTF
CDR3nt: TGTGCCAGCAGTGAACGGCAGGGAACCTATGGCTACACCTTC

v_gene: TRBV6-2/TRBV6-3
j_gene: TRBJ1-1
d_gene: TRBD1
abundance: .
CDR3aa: CASSSGTAGAEAFF
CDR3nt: TGTGCCAGCAGTTCCGGGACAGCCGGCGCTGAAGCTTTCTTT

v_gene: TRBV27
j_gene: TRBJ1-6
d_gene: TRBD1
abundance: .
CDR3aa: CASRETTGVGSPLHF
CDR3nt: TGTGCCAGCAGGGAAACTACAGGGGTCGGTTCACCCCTCCACTTT